One sample yielded the 9 T cell receptor beta chains listed below, sequenced in a study of shared clonotypes between healthy human individuals (TCRdb year 2020). Library preparation used the immunoSEQ multiplex PCR assay. The table comes from immuneACCESS by way of TCRdb, which keeps in-frame sequences with V and J called. Part of the clones is missing from these tables; in studies checked, under half for an unresolved V gene and the rest for unknown reasons. This sample comprises approximately 1,000,000 clones, approximately 77% of them detected only once. The leading ten clones occupy almost 0.9% of the sample. The sample comprised memory CD4+ T cells from PBMCs. The cell subset or site tag for this specimen amounts to: CD45RA-negative fraction. These receptors were collected from a man aged 18 to 30 in good health. Some clones in this sample may be carry-over from other donors' samples.

The chain combines TRBV28 with TRBJ2-1; perhaps TRBD2 as D (5 bases). Trimming cost V 4 bases and J 8 bases, with 15 bases left between them. The CDR3 runs to 14 residues. CDR1 and CDR2 from the germline V gene are MDHEN and SYDVKM. The CDR3 is CASSWPLHGDEQFF. Written as DNA, the CDR3 is TGTGCCAGCAGTTGGCCCCTCCACGGGGATGAGCAGTTCTTC.

This clone was recorded many times. The chain combines TRBV7-9 with TRBJ1-2, with no clear D. In germline, CDR1 is SEHNR, CDR2 FQNEAQ (reference sequence). Trimming left V 0 bases short and J 6 bases short, with 14 bases between. The CDR3 is 15 amino acids. CDR3 loop: CASSLARRGGNGYTF. The DNA for the CDR3 is TGTGCCAGCAGCTTAGCGAGGCGCGGTGGTAATGGCTACACCTTC.

For the CDR3, the DNA is TGTGCCAGCAGTGAAGCTGGGGGGGGGCATCAGCCCCAGCATTTT. Translated, it gives CASSEAGGGHQPQHF. The V gene is TRBV6-1, the J gene TRBJ1-5; D perhaps matches TRBD1 (6 bases). The V end was cut by 0 bases, the J end by 5 bases, with 11 bases between. The germline gives CDR1 MNHNS, CDR2 SASEGT. The CDR3 extends over 15 amino acids.

Points on this clone: Only one base separates this from a far larger clonotype, so it likely reflects a read error. Other DNA sequences in this sample translate to the same CDR3. This sequence joins TRBV19 and TRBJ2-4; weak D call: TRBD2 (5 bases). Trimming cost V 4 bases and J 2 bases, with 18 bases left between them. CDR3 size: 17 residues. Germline values: CDR1 LNHDA, CDR2 SQIVND (reference sequence). CDR3 amino acids: CASSTHEAGRTKNIQYF. As DNA, the CDR3 is TGTGCCAGTAGTACCCACGAGGCGGGTAGAACCAAAAACATTCAGTACTTC.

The CDR3 DNA sequence: TGTGCCATCAGTAAGACTAGCGGGGGCTACGAGCAGTACTTC. Its protein product is CAISKTSGGYEQYF. The chain combines TRBV10-3 with TRBJ2-7; TRBD2 matches 12 bases. This CDR3 has 14 amino acids. Germline trimming cut 5 bases from V and 3 bases from J; bases unmatched to any gene: 2. The germline CDR1 and CDR2 sequences are ENHRY and SYGVKD.

V and J are TRBV11-2 and TRBJ1-1; D unresolved. The CDR3 spans 13 residues. From germline, CDR1 is SGHAT and CDR2 FQNNGV. V shed 0 bases and J shed 5 bases, with 7 bases lying between them. The CDR3 region is CASSLEWGTEAFF. In nucleotides, the CDR3 is TGTGCCAGCAGCTTAGAGTGGGGAACTGAAGCTTTCTTT.

V gene TRBV15 combines with J gene TRBJ2-3; D possibly corresponds to TRBD2 (5 bases). This CDR3 contains 14 residues. The germline V gene has CDR1 LNHNV and CDR2 YYDKDF (reference sequence). Trimming pared 0 bases from V and 8 bases from J, leaving 12 bases between. The CDR3 loop reads CATSRDSASRTQYF. Here the CDR3 DNA reads TGTGCCACCAGCAGAGATTCGGCTAGCCGTACGCAGTATTTT. The whole variable domain, filled in from reference TRBV15 and TRBJ2-3, reads DAMVIQNPRYQVTQFGKPVTLSCSQTLNHNVMYWYQQKSSQAPKLLFHYYDKDFNNEADTPDNFQSRRPNTSFCFLDIRSPGLGDTAMYLCATSRDSASRTQYFGPGTRLTVL.

This clone was counted between two and nine times. The sample has other DNA sequences that encode this CDR3 too. V is TRBV28 and J is TRBJ2-1, with no clear D. Per germline, CDR1 MDHEN and CDR2 SYDVKM. This CDR3 comprises 12 residues. V lost 3 bases to trimming and J lost 4 bases, with 4 bases between them. CDR3 nucleotides: TGTGCCAGCAGTTTGGCTTACAATGAGCAGTTCTTC. Translating it yields CASSLAYNEQFF.

The chain couples TRBV5-6 to TRBJ1-2; D unresolved. CDR1 and CDR2 from the germline V gene are SGHDT and YYEEEE. The CDR3 has 14 amino acids. V lost 0 bases to trimming and J lost 4 bases, with 10 bases between them. Written as DNA, the CDR3 is TGTGCCAGCAGCTTGGCGGGCGCCGTCTATGGCTACACCTTC. This encodes CASSLAGAVYGYTF.